The 2 T cell receptor beta chains listed next were all sequenced from one sample in a study of CD8 T cells in ankylosing spondylitis. TCRdb re-called the 5' RACE reads with MiXCR, one entry per CDR3 protein. Here the sample spans 150,000 to 250,000 distinct CDR3 sequences, roughly 13% being singletons. The sample taken for sequencing was blood, either unsorted or a sorted T cell fraction (not recorded which). The source is a male donor with ankylosing spondylitis or in good health (not recorded which).

Only a few counts were recorded for this clonotype. The chain employs TRBV7-9 and TRBJ2-5, with D possibly TRBD2 on 6 matching bases. The germline V gene encodes CDR1 SEHNR and CDR2 FQNEAQ (reference sequence). Deletions cut 3 bases from V and 5 bases from J, with 16 bases between. This CDR3 has 15 amino acids. The DNA of the CDR3 is TGTGCCAGCAGCTTTGGACCCTCACGGGGGGAGACCCAGTACTTC. It encodes CASSFGPSRGETQYF.

J is TRBJ2-5 and V is TRBV10-3; the match to TRBD1 covers 7 bases. The V segment lost 8 bases and the J segment 3 bases; nucleotides outside the gene matches: 6. Germline values: CDR1 ENHRY, CDR2 SYGVKD. There are 13 residues in the CDR3. In nucleotides, the CDR3 is TGTGCCATCGGCTCCGGGACAGAAGAGACCCAGTACTTC. It encodes CAIGSGTEETQYF.